Below, 26 T cell receptor beta chains from the same sample are listed, as sequenced in a study of identical twins. TCRdb independently ran MiXCR on the 5' RACE reads; one entry per CDR3 protein. The data hold approximately 1.8 million distinct CDR3 sequences, with about 32% observed a single time. The sequenced material came from cord blood. Receptor source: a newborn girl in good health.

In its sample, this clonotype was seen many times. The chain is built from TRBV29-1 and TRBJ2-1, with TRBD2 identical over 9 bases. The V gene's germline CDR1 is SQVTM and CDR2 ANQGSEA. The CDR3 is made up of 14 amino acids. V dropped 7 bases and J dropped 10; count of bases not matched to a gene: 14. In DNA, the CDR3 is TGCAGCGCCCTAACTAGCGGGCTAGTCGGAGAGCAGTTCTTC. Its translation is CSALTSGLVGEQFF.

As concerns this clonotype: A much larger clone lies a single base off, so this may be a read error. The rearrangement joins TRBV5-1 to TRBJ2-1; D gene uncertain. V lost 1 base, J lost 4 bases, and 6 bases lay in between. Germline V gives CDR1 SGHRS, CDR2 YFSETQ. CDR3 length: 13 residues. The CDR3 nucleotides read TGCGCCAGCAGCTTGTACTGGTACAATGAGCAGTTCTTC. Protein: CASSLYWYNEQFF.

The chain employs TRBV6-1 and TRBJ1-5; 9 nucleotides match TRBD1. CDR1 and CDR2 (germline): MNHNS, SASEGT. The CDR3 extends over 14 amino acids. Germline trimming cut 8 bases from V and 7 bases from J; bases unmatched to any gene: 9. The CDR3 sequence: CASWTTGGGQPQHF. The CDR3 coding sequence is TGTGCCAGCTGGACGACAGGGGGGGGCCAGCCCCAGCATTTT.

A word on this clonotype: A clone one base away is much larger, so this may be a read error. This sequence joins TRBV2 and TRBJ2-1, with D possibly matching TRBD2 (5 bases). Germline CDR1 SNHLY, CDR2 FYNNEI. CDR3 length equals 13 residues. Trimming took 8 bases from V and 10 from J, leaving 18 bases between them. The CDR3 region has the DNA TGTGCCAGCCGGGGAGCATTCCACTACGAGCAGTTCTTC. It yields the protein CASRGAFHYEQFF. Full variable domain (remainder filled in from reference TRBV2 and TRBJ2-1): EPEVTQTPSHQVTQMGQEVILRCVPISNHLYFYWYRQILGQKVEFLVSFYNNEISEKSEIFDDQFSVERPDGSNFTLKIRSTKLEDSAMYFCASRGAFHYEQFFGPGTRLTVL.

This clonotype was picked up a small number of times. This chain joins TRBV12-3 or TRBV12-4 and TRBJ2-3, with D perhaps TRBD1 (6 bases). CDR3 length: 15 amino acids. The germline V and J ends were trimmed by 6 bases and 4 bases, with 17 bases remaining between them. The CDR3 region is CASSPHRAPADTQYF. The CDR3 DNA sequence: TGTGCCAGCAGCCCCCACAGGGCGCCCGCAGATACGCAGTATTTT.

The chain employs TRBV20-1 and TRBJ1-2; D gene ambiguous. The V gene lost 3 bases and the J gene lost 11 bases, with 22 bases spanning the gap. The CDR3 consists of 14 residues. Germline V gene sequence: CDR1 DFQATT, CDR2 SNEGSKA (reference sequence). The CDR3 spells CSASEFGRGVGYTF. In nucleotides, the CDR3 is TGCAGTGCTAGTGAATTCGGACGGGGAGTTGGGTACACCTTC.

This chain uses TRBV24-1 with TRBJ2-3, with D perhaps matching TRBD1 (6 bases). The CDR3 contains 17 residues. CDR1 and CDR2 (germline): KGHDR, SFDVKD. The V end lost 1 base, the J end lost 4 bases, and 17 bases lay between the germline ends. CDR3 coding DNA: TGTGCCACCAGTGATTTCCCCACAGGGCCTGACGCAGATACGCAGTATTTT. This encodes CATSDFPTGPDADTQYF.

This clonotype was counted a single time. This may stem from a read error, because a much larger clone lies one nucleotide away. The V and J genes are TRBV12-3 or TRBV12-4 and TRBJ2-5, with D perhaps matching TRBD2 (5 bases). Trimming took off 7 bases at V and 2 bases at J, with 14 bases between the two ends. This CDR3 is built from 14 residues. As DNA, the CDR3 is TGTGCCAGCAATGAGGGTTCGCCTCAAGAGACCCAGTACTTC. Amino acids: CASNEGSPQETQYF.

This chain connects TRBV20-1 to TRBJ1-2, with 9 bases identical to TRBD1. J was trimmed by 0 bases and V by 6 bases; bases with no gene match: 5. This CDR3 is built from 14 residues. The germline gives CDR1 DFQATT, CDR2 SNEGSKA (reference sequence). The CDR3 sequence is CSAKQGAPNYGYTF. CDR3 coding DNA: TGCAGTGCAAAACAGGGGGCCCCTAACTATGGCTACACCTTC.

Only a few counts were recorded for this clonotype. V gene TRBV7-6 combines with J gene TRBJ2-7; D gene unclear. The CDR3 totals 13 residues. V lost 4 bases to trimming and J lost 6 bases, with 13 bases between them. Germline values: CDR1 SGHVS, CDR2 FNYEAQ. The CDR3 DNA reads TGTGCCAGCAGCTCCCAGGTCGTCGGCGAGCAGTACTTC. The encoded protein is CASSSQVVGEQYF. Variable domain in full (rest from reference TRBV7-6 and TRBJ2-7): GAGVSQSPRYKVTKRGQDVALRCDPISGHVSLYWYRQALGQGPEFLTYFNYEAQQDKSGLPNDRFSAERPEGSISTLTIQRTEQRDSAMYRCASSSQVVGEQYFGPGTRLTVT.

The chain has TRBV5-1 and TRBJ2-2; 8 bases align to TRBD1. CDR1 and CDR2 (germline): SGHRS, YFSETQ. The CDR3 is made up of 14 amino acids. V shed 3 bases and J 6 bases; nucleotides not matched to a gene: 4. The CDR3 nucleotides read TGCGCCAGCAGCTGGCTACAGGGGGCCGGGGAGCTGTTTTTT. Protein: CASSWLQGAGELFF.

The J gene is TRBJ1-6, the V gene TRBV10-3, with D perhaps matching TRBD1 (5 bases). The CDR3 contains 15 residues. Germline V gene lookup returns CDR1 ENHRY and CDR2 SYGVKD. V dropped 4 bases and J dropped 9 bases, with 16 bases sitting between them. The CDR3 is CAISGSVVQGSPLHF. CDR3 bases: TGTGCCATCAGTGGGAGTGTAGTTCAGGGTTCACCCCTCCACTTT.

The chain is built from TRBV5-6 and TRBJ2-1; 8 bases agree with TRBD2. Germline values: CDR1 SGHDT, CDR2 YYEEEE. The J segment lost 2 bases and the V segment lost 5 bases, leaving 6 bases of the junction unmatched. The CDR3 runs to 15 residues. For the CDR3, the DNA is TGTGCCAGCAGTTGGACTAGCCCGCCCTACAATGAGCAGTTCTTC. It specifies CASSWTSPPYNEQFF.

The CDR3 DNA sequence: TGCAGTGCTGGGATTGCCGGGAGATCTGAAAAACTGTTTTTT. Protein product: CSAGIAGRSEKLFF. The gene calls are TRBV20-1 and TRBJ1-4; no clear D gene. Deletions cut 5 bases from V and 7 bases from J, with 17 bases between. The CDR3 covers 14 residues. Germline V CDR1 and CDR2: DFQATT, SNEGSKA (reference sequence).

The chain links TRBV19 to TRBJ2-4; D unclear. V was trimmed by 6 bases and J by 8 bases, leaving 11 bases between them. The germline gives CDR1 LNHDA, CDR2 SQIVND (reference sequence). The CDR3 consists of 12 residues. CDR3 in amino acids: CASSPRADIQYF. The CDR3 bases are TGTGCCAGTAGCCCTCGGGCGGACATTCAGTACTTC.

This clonotype was observed a handful of times. This sequence joins TRBV5-1 and TRBJ1-1; the D gene is possibly TRBD1 (6 bases). The V and J ends lost 7 bases and 5 bases respectively, with 18 bases between them. This CDR3 has 14 amino acids. Germline CDR1 is SGHRS and CDR2 is YFSETQ. The CDR3 spells CASARGDKLTEAFF. For the CDR3, the DNA is TGCGCCAGCGCCAGGGGAGACAAGTTAACTGAAGCTTTCTTT.

This clonotype was seen more than once but under ten times. This chain links TRBV7-2 with TRBJ2-1; D remains unclear. This CDR3 has 13 residues. V shed 4 bases and J shed 4 bases, with 8 bases lying between them. Germline CDR1 reads SGHTA; CDR2 reads FQGNSA. The CDR3 DNA is TGTGCCAGCAGCTCGCACCCATACAATGAGCAGTTCTTC. It yields the protein CASSSHPYNEQFF.

V usage is TRBV6-5 and J usage is TRBJ2-1, with D possibly being TRBD2 (5 bases). The better agreement between TRBJ2-7 and the DNA end casts doubt on the J call. The germline gives CDR1 MNHEY, CDR2 SVGAGI. The CDR3 totals 16 residues. Here the CDR3 reads CASSSHVGSSYNEQYF. The CDR3 region has the DNA TGTGCCAGCAGTTCTCACGTGGGGAGCTCCTACAATGAGCAGTACTTC.

This clonotype was seen a single time. CDR3 coding DNA: TGTGCCAGCAGCTTAGTGCTAGCGGGGGGGCATCACAATGAGCAGTTCTTC. It encodes CASSLVLAGGHHNEQFF. The rearrangement links TRBV7-2 to TRBJ2-1, with 12 positions matching TRBD2. Germline trimming cut 1 base from V and 5 bases from J; bases unmatched to any gene: 6. CDR1 is SGHTA, CDR2 FQGNSA, per germline. This CDR3 spans 17 amino acids.

This clonotype was picked up a small number of times. The rearrangement links TRBV7-8 to TRBJ2-1; 10 nucleotides align to TRBD1. This CDR3 contains 15 residues. Germline V CDR1 and CDR2: SGHVS, FQNEAQ. The ends lost 2 bases at V and 9 bases at J; junction bases unmatched: 7. The DNA for the CDR3 is TGTGCCAGCAGCTTATCGAGACAGGGGGCAGGTGAGCAGTTCTTC. It is translated as CASSLSRQGAGEQFF.

This chain joins TRBV27 and TRBJ1-6, with 9 bases matching TRBD1. Germline lookup yields CDR1 MNHEY and CDR2 SMNVEV (reference sequence). J was trimmed by 9 bases and V by 6 bases; bases with no gene match: 9. The CDR3 consists of 15 residues. This CDR3 is CASSRLQGAGSPLHF. CDR3 DNA: TGTGCCAGCAGCCGACTACAGGGGGCGGGTTCACCCCTCCACTTT.

The V and J genes are TRBV10-1 and TRBJ2-7; no firm D call. Germline CDR1 and CDR2: WNHNN and SYGVQD (reference sequence). The CDR3 contains 13 residues. Trimming pared 4 bases from V and 5 bases from J, leaving 12 bases between. The CDR3 protein is CASSGLGSDEQYF. The CDR3 nucleotides are TGCGCCAGCAGTGGACTCGGATCCGACGAGCAGTACTTC.

This clonotype occurred a few times. The genes are TRBV24-1 and TRBJ2-1; TRBD2 aligns across 10 bases. Germline CDR1 KGHDR, CDR2 SFDVKD. The CDR3 runs 17 residues. The V and J ends lost 4 bases and 6 bases, in that order; junction bases with no gene match: 11. CDR3 in amino acids: CATSDPRTSGRPNEQFF. CDR3 nucleotide sequence: TGTGCCACCAGTGACCCCCGGACTAGCGGACGACCCAATGAGCAGTTCTTC.

The V and J genes are TRBV4-1 and TRBJ1-3; D remains ambiguous. Germline V gene sequence: CDR1 MGHRA, CDR2 YSYEKL. Trimming pared 1 base from V and 0 bases from J, leaving 4 bases between. CDR3 length: 14 amino acids. The CDR3 loop reads CASSQVVSGNTIYF. The CDR3 DNA reads as TGCGCCAGCAGCCAAGTGGTCTCTGGAAACACCATATATTTT.

Comments on this clonotype: It is likely a read error, because the conserved phenylalanine at the end of the CDR3 is missing. The CDR3, as DNA: TGTGCCAGCAGCTTAGAGTCCAGGGGCGTCAACGAGCAGTACTTG. Amino acid sequence: CASSLESRGVNEQYL. V is TRBV11-2 and J is TRBJ2-7, with TRBD1 as a possible D gene (6 bases). The germline gives CDR1 SGHAT, CDR2 FQNNGV. The V end lost 0 bases, the J end lost 5 bases, and 14 bases lay between the germline ends. The CDR3 spans 15 residues.

This clonotype was counted a few times. CDR3 nucleotides: TGTGCCAGCAGCCCGGGACCCTTCCAAGAGACCCAGTACTTC. Protein product: CASSPGPFQETQYF. The gene calls are TRBV12-3 or TRBV12-4 and TRBJ2-5; the D call may be TRBD1 or TRBD2 (5 bases each). The length of the CDR3 is 14 residues. The V gene lost 6 bases and the J gene lost 1 base, with 12 bases spanning the gap.